This TCR beta chain appears in the sequencing data of a study of long-term antiretroviral therapy in people with HIV. CDR3 length: 16 amino acids. Trimming took 3 bases from V and 2 from J, leaving 15 bases between them. Looked up from germline, CDR1 is SGDLS and CDR2 is YYNGEE. They ran version v3.0 of the immunoSEQ assay at survey level. Only in-frame clones appear in the TCRdb table, and some are missing; sequencing was by immunoSEQ multiplex PCR. Of some 45,000 clones listed, about nine tenths were seen once; the top ten hold 4% to 5.5%. United States facilities provided treatment to all participants with HIV.

This TCR came from a woman aged 45-59 years with HIV. This material consisted of unsorted PBMCs, taken 0.1 years before starting antiretroviral therapy. This chain uses TRBV9 with TRBJ1-5, with D tentatively TRBD1 (5 bases). The DNA for the CDR3 is TGTGCCAGCAGCGGACCGCCGGGGCGCGGCAATCAGCCCCAGCATTTT. Residues: CASSGPPGRGNQPQHF.